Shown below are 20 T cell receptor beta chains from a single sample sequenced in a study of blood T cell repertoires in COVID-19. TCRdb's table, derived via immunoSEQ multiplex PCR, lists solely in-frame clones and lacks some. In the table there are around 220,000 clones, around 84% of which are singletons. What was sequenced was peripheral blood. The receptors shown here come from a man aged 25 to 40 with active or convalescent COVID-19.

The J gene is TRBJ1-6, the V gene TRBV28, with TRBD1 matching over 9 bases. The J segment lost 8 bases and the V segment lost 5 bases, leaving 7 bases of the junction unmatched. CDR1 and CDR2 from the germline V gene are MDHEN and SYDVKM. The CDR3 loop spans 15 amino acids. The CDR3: CASSGPGQGHSPLHF. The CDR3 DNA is TGTGCCAGCAGTGGACCGGGACAGGGCCATTCACCCCTCCACTTT.

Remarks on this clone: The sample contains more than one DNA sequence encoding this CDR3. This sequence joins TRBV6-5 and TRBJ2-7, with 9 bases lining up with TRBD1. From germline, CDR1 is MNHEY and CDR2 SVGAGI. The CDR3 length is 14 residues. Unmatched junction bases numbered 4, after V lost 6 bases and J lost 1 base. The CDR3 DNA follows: TGTGCCAGCAGGCCGGGACAGGGTTCCTACGAGCAGTACTTC. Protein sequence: CASRPGQGSYEQYF.

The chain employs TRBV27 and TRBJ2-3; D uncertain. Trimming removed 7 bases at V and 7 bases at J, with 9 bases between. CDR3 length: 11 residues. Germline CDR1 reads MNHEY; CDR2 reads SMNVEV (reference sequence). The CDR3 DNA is TGTGCCAGCATTATTAGAAATACGCAGTATTTT. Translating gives CASIIRNTQYF.

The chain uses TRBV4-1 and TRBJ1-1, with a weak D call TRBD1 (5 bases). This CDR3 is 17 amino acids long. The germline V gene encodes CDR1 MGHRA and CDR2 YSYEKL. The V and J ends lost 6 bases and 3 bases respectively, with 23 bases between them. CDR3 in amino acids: CASRSSPIRGLDTEAFF. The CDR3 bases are TGCGCCAGCAGATCATCCCCCATCCGGGGACTCGACACTGAAGCTTTCTTT.

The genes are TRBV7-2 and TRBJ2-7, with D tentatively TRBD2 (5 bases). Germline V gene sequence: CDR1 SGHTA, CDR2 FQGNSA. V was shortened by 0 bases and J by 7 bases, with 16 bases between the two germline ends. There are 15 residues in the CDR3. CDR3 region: CASSLARAYPGEQYF. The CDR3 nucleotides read TGTGCCAGCAGCTTAGCGAGGGCATACCCCGGTGAGCAGTACTTC.

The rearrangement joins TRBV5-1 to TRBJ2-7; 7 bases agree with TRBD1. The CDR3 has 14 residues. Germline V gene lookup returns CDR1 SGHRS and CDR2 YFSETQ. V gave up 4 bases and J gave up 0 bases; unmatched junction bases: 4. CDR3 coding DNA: TGCGCCAGCAGCCCCGGGACAGCCTCCTACGAGCAGTACTTC. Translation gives CASSPGTASYEQYF.

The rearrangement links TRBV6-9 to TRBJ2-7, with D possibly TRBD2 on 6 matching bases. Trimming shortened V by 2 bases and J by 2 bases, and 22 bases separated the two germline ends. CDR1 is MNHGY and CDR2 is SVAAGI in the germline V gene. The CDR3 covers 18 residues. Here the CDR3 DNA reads TGTGCCAGCAGTTATCCCCCTGTTTGGAGGGGCTGGCCCTACGAGCAGTACTTC. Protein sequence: CASSYPPVWRGWPYEQYF.

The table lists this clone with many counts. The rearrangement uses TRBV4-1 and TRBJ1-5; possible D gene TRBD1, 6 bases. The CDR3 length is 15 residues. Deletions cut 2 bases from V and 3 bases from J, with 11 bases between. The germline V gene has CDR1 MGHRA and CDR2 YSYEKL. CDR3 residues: CASSQPGQANQPQHF. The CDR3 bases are TGCGCCAGCAGCCAACCGGGACAAGCCAATCAGCCCCAGCATTTT.

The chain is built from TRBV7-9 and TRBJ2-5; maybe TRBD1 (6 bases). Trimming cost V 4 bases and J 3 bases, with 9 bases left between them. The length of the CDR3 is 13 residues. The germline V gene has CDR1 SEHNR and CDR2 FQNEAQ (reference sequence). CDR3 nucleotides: TGTGCCAGCAGCTCAGGGGAAGAAGAGACCCAGTACTTC. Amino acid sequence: CASSSGEEETQYF. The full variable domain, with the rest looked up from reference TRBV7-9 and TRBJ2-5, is DTGVSQNPRHKITKRGQNVTFRCDPISEHNRLYWYRQTLGQGPEFLTYFQNEAQLEKSRLLSDRFSAERPKGSFSTLEIQRTEQGDSAMYLCASSSGEEETQYFGPGTRLLVL.

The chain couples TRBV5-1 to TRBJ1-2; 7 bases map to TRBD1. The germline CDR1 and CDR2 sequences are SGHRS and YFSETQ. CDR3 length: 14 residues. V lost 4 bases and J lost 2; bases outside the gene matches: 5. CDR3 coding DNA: TGCGCCAGCAGCGACAGGGACAGAAACTATGGCTACACCTTC. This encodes CASSDRDRNYGYTF.

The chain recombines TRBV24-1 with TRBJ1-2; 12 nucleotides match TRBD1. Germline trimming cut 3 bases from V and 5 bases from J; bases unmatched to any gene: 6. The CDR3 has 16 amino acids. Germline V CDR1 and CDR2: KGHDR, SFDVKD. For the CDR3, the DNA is TGTGCCACCAGTGATGGGACAGGGGGCGCAGGGTATGGCTACACCTTC. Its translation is CATSDGTGGAGYGYTF.

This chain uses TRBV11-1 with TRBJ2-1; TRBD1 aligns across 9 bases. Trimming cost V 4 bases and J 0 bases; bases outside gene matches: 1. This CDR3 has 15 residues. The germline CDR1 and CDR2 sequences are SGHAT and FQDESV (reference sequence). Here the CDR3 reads CASSWTGDSYNEQFF. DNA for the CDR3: TGTGCCAGCAGCTGGACAGGGGACTCCTACAATGAGCAGTTCTTC.

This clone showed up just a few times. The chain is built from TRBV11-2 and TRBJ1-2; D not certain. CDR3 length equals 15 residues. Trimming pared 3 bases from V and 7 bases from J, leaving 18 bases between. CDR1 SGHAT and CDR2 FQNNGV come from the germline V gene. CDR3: CASSFGPERLTGYTF. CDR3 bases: TGTGCCAGCAGCTTTGGCCCGGAGAGGTTGACTGGCTACACCTTC. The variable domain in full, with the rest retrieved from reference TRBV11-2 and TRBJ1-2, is EAGVAQSPRYKIIEKRQSVAFWCNPISGHATLYWYQQILGQGPKLLIQFQNNGVVDDSQLPKDRFSAERLKGVDSTLKIQPAKLEDSAVYLCASSFGPERLTGYTFGSGTRLTVV.

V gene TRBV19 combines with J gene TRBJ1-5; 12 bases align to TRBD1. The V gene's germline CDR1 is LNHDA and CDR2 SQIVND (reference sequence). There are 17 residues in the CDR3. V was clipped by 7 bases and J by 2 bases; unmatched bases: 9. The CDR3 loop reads CASTHSGTGGGNQPQHF. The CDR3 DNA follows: TGTGCCAGTACCCATTCCGGGACAGGGGGCGGCAATCAGCCCCAGCATTTT.

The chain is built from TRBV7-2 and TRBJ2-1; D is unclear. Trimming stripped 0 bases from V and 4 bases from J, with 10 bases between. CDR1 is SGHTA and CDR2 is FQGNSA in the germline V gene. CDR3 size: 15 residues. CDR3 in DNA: TGTGCCAGCAGCTTAGCGCGAGGCGAGTACAATGAGCAGTTCTTC. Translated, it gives CASSLARGEYNEQFF.

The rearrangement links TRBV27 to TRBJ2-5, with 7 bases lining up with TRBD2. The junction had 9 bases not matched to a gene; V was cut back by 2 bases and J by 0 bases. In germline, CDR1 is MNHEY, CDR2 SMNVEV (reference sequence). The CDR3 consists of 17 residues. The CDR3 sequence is CASSLRASGLYQETQYF. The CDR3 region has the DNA TGTGCCAGCAGTTTACGCGCTAGCGGCCTGTACCAAGAGACCCAGTACTTC.

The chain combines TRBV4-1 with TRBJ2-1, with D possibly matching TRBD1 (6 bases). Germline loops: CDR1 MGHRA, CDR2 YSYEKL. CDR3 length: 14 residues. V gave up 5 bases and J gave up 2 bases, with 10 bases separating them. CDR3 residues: CASSAGVAYNEQFF. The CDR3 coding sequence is TGCGCCAGCAGCGCAGGGGTAGCCTACAATGAGCAGTTCTTC.

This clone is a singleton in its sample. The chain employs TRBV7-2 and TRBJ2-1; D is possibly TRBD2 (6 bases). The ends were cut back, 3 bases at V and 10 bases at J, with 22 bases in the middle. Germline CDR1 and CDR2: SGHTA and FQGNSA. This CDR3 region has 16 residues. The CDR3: CASSLRRGGSTGEQFF. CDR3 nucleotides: TGTGCCAGCAGCTTGAGGCGGGGTGGAAGCACGGGAGAGCAGTTCTTC.

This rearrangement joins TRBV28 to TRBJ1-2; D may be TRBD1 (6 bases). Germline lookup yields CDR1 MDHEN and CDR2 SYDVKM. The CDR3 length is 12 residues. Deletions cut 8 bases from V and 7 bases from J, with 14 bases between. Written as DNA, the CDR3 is TGTGCCAGCCGAGAAAACAGGGCTGGCTACACCTTC. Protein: CASRENRAGYTF.

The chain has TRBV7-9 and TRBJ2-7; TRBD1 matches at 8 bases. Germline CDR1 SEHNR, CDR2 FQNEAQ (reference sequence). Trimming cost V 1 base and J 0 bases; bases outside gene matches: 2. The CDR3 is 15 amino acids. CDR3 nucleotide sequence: TGTGCCAGCAGCTTAGGGGGGACAGGCTCCTACGAGCAGTACTTC. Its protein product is CASSLGGTGSYEQYF.